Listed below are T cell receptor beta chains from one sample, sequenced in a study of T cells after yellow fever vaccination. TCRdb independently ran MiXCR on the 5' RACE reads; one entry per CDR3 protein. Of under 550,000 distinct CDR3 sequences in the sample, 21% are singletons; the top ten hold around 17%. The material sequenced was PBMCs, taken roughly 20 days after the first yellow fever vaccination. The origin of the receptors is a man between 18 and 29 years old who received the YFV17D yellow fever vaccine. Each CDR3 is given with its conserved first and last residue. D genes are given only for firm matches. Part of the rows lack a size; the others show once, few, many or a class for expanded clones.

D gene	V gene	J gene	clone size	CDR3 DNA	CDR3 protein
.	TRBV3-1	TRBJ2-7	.	TGTGCCAGCAGCCAAGAATTAGGGGTGTACGAGCAGTACTTC	CASSQELGVYEQYF
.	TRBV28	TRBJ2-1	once	TGTGCCAGCAGTACCCCTCTAGCTAACTACAATGAGCAGTTCTTC	CASSTPLANYNEQFF
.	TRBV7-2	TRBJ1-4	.	TGTGCCAGCAGCGGGGGCGGGGCTAATGAAAAACTGTTTTTT	CASSGGGANEKLFF
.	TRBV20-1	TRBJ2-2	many	TGCAGTGCCGGCCTACCGTCCGGGGAGCTGTTTTTT	CSAGLPSGELFF
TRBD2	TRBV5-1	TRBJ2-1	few	TGCGCCAGCAGCCGGCGACTAGCGGGGTCCTACAATGAGCAGTTCTTC	CASSRRLAGSYNEQFF
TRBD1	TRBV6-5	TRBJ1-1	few	TGTGCCAGCAGCAGACAGGGGGAAGCTTTCTTT	CASSRQGEAFF
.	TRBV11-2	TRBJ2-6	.	TGTGCCCTTGGGCAGAACTCTGGGGCCAACGTCCTGACTTTC	CALGQNSGANVLTF
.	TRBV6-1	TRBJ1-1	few	TGTGCCAGCAGTCCTCATTACCAAGACACTGAAGCTTTCTTT	CASSPHYQDTEAFF
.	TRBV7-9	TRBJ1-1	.	TGTGCCAGCAGCACGCTCACAGGGTCCACTGAAGCTTTCTTT	CASSTLTGSTEAFF
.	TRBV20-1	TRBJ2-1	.	TGCAGTGCTGACTCCGGGACCACATACAATGAGCAGTTCTTC	CSADSGTTYNEQFF
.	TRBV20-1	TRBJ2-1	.	TGCAGTGCTCAACTATGGGACCCGGTGAATGATCAGTTCTTC	CSAQLWDPVNDQFF
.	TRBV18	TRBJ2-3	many	TGTGCCAGCTCACCGGCCCCTTCAGCGCAGTATTTT	CASSPAPSAQYF
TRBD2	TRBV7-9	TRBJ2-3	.	TGTGCCAGCAGCTTTGGGGCGACTAGCGGGACAGATACGCAGTATTTT	CASSFGATSGTDTQYF
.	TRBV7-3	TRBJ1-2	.	TGTGCCAGCAGCCCGTTCGATCAGGACTATGGCTACACCTTC	CASSPFDQDYGYTF
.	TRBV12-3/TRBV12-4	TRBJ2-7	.	TGTGCCAGCAGTTTGGACAGCCGAAGGTACGAGCAGTACTTC	CASSLDSRRYEQYF
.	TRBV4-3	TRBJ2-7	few	TGCGCCAGCAGCCAAGTCGCGGGGCACGAGCAGTACTTC	CASSQVAGHEQYF
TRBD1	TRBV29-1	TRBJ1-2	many	TGCAGCGTTGAAGGGCCAGGGGGAGCCTACACCTTC	CSVEGPGGAYTF
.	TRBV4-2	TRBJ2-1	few	TGTGCCAGCAGCCAAGTCGGTCACCACAATGAGCAGTTCTTC	CASSQVGHHNEQFF
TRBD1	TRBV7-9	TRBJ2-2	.	TGTGCCAGCGGGCCCGGGACAGCCTCGAACACCGGGGAGCTGTTTTTT	CASGPGTASNTGELFF
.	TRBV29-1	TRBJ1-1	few	TGCAGCGTTGTAGGGATTATGAACACTGAAGCTTTCTTT	CSVVGIMNTEAFF
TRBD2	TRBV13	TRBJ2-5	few	TGTGCCAGCAGCTTAGGCCTGCCTAGCGGGGGGGCGATGCAAGAGACCCAGTACTTC	CASSLGLPSGGAMQETQYF
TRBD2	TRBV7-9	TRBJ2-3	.	TGTGCCAGCAGCTTAAGAGCGGGGGGTTCACGGAAGCAGTATTTT	CASSLRAGGSRKQYF
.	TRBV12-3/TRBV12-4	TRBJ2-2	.	TGTGCCAGCAGTTCGCCGGGGTTCGGTGACACCGGGGAGCTGTTTTTT	CASSSPGFGDTGELFF
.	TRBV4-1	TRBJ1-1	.	TGCGCCAGCAGCCAGCTATCCACGCGGACTGAAGCTTTCTTT	CASSQLSTRTEAFF
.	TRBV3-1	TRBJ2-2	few	TGTGCCAGCAATGCCCTGAACACCGGGGAGCTGTTTTTT	CASNALNTGELFF
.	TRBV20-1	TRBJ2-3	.	TGCAGTGCTAGAGTACCGGGGACGCAGTATTTT	CSARVPGTQYF
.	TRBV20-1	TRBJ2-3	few	TGCAGTGCTCGCGAACAGGGTACAGATACGCAGTATTTT	CSAREQGTDTQYF
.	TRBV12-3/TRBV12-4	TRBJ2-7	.	TGTGCCAGCACCCTCGGAAGCAGGGCGAGCCGCGAGCAGTACTTC	CASTLGSRASREQYF